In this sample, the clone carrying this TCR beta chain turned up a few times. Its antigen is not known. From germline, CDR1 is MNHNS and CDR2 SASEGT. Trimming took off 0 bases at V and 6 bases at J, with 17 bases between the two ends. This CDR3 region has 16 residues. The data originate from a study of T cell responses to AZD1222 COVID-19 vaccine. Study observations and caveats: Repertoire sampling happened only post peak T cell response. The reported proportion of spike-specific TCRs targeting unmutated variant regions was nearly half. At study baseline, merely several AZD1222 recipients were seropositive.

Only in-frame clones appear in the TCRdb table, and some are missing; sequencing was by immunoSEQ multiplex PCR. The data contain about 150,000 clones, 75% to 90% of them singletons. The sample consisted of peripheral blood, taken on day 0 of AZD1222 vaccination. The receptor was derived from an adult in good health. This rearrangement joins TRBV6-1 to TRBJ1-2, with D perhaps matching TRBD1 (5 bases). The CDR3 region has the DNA TGTGCCAGCAGTGAAGCAATTCCGGGTCCGGGGGATGGCTACACCTTC. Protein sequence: CASSEAIPGPGDGYTF.